The 5 T cell receptor beta chains in this list originate from one sample, sequenced in a study of response to subunit inactivated influenza vaccine. Each CDR3 protein gets one entry after TCRdb re-called the RT-PCR reads with MiXCR. In the table there are roughly 500,000 distinct CDR3 sequences, approximately 24% of which are singletons. The sample was CD4+ T cells sorted from PBMCs, taken roughly 5 days after vaccination. The receptor set was obtained from a middle-aged man who received an inactivated influenza vaccine.

This clonotype showed up just a few times. This rearrangement joins TRBV9 to TRBJ2-1; perhaps TRBD1 as D (5 bases). The germline V gene has CDR1 SGDLS and CDR2 YYNGEE. The CDR3 has 15 amino acids. With 0 bases removed from V and 4 bases from J, the gap between germline ends came to 11 bases. The CDR3 protein is CASSVALQGYNEQFF. For the CDR3, the DNA is TGTGCCAGCAGCGTAGCTCTCCAGGGATACAATGAGCAGTTCTTC.

This clonotype occurred a few times. The chain joins TRBV20-1 to TRBJ1-2; D uncertain. Germline V gene sequence: CDR1 DFQATT, CDR2 SNEGSKA (reference sequence). V lost 1 base and J lost 5, with 11 bases in between. The CDR3 covers 13 residues. Here the CDR3 reads CSARVGGKYGYTF. CDR3 nucleotides: TGCAGTGCTAGAGTCGGCGGTAAATATGGCTACACCTTC.

This clonotype was detected only a few times. This chain uses TRBV5-1 with TRBJ2-7; D call uncertain. The germline gives CDR1 SGHRS, CDR2 YFSETQ. V lost 1 base and J lost 2, with 13 bases in between. The CDR3 length is 15 residues. The chain's CDR3 is CASSLSAGFAYEQYF. CDR3 nucleotides: TGCGCCAGCAGCTTGTCGGCCGGTTTTGCCTACGAGCAGTACTTC.

In its sample, this clonotype was seen a few times. The chain carries TRBV3-1 and TRBJ1-3, with D uncertain. CDR1 and CDR2 (germline): LGHDT, YNNKEL (reference sequence). The CDR3 has 15 amino acids. The ends were cut back, 3 bases at V and 0 bases at J, with 9 bases in the middle. The CDR3: CASSHSISSGNTIYF. For the CDR3, the DNA is TGTGCCAGCAGCCACAGTATTTCCTCTGGAAACACCATATATTTT.

This clonotype was observed a handful of times. J is TRBJ1-2 and V is TRBV28; TRBD1 agrees at 7 bases. Trimming took 6 bases from V and 1 from J; bases not matched to a gene: 5. The CDR3 runs 14 residues. Germline V lookup: CDR1 MDHEN, CDR2 SYDVKM. This CDR3 reads CASSSRGGNYGYTF. The CDR3 DNA follows: TGTGCCAGCAGCTCCAGGGGGGGTAACTATGGCTACACCTTC.